The sequence of this T cell receptor beta chain was determined in a study of shared clonotypes between healthy human individuals. The naive CD8 subset, CD45RO-negative cells positively selected for CCR7, excluded terminally differentiated effector memory CD45RA+ cells. The J segment lost 2 bases and the V segment lost 0 bases, leaving 18 bases of the junction unmatched. This CDR3 spans 21 amino acids. The V gene's germline CDR1 is LNHNV and CDR2 YYDKDF (reference sequence). This clone was picked up one time. Sequencing was at deep level. The authors split each subset's genomic DNA evenly across several immunoSEQ plates. Clones were sequenced by immunoSEQ multiplex PCR, and TCRdb holds only the in-frame ones, with some missing. The data contain approximately 1.9 million clones, around 93% of them singletons.

The rearrangement uses TRBV15 and TRBJ2-3; TRBD2 matches 9 bases. The source material was naive CD8+ T cells from PBMCs. This clonotype was sampled from a man aged 18 to 29 in good health. Some clones in this sample may be carry-over from other donors' samples. CDR3 sequence (DNA): TGTGCCACCAGCAGAGATAAAACAGGGGCCGGACTAGCGACTTCCACAGATACGCAGTATTTT. It yields the protein CATSRDKTGAGLATSTDTQYF.